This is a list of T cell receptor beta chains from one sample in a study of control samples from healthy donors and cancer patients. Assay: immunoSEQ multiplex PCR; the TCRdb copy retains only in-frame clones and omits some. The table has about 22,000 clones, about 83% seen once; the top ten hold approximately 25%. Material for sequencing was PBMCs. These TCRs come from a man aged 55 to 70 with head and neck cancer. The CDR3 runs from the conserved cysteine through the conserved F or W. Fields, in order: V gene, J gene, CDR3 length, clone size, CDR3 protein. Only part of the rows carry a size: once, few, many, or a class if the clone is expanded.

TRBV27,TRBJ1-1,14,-,CASSPFVGGTEAFF
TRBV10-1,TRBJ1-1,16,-,CASSDRGFHLNTEAFF
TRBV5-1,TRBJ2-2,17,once,CASSPSGQGEFNGELFF
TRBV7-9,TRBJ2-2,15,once,CASSSGTGNTGELFF
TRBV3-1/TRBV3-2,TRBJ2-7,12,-,CASSQAARQQYF
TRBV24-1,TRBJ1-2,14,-,CATSTPGQGAGYTF
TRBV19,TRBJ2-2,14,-,CASSIAQNTGELFF
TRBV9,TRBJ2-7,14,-,CASSVVGSSYEQYF
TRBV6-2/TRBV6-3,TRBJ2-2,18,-,CASSAGLAGGRHTGELFF
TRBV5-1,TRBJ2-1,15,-,CASSFSGRGGDEQFF
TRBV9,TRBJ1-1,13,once,CASRRGMNTEAFF
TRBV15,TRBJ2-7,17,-,CATSRDWRGQGTYEQYF
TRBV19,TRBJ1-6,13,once,CASMGRDNSPLHF
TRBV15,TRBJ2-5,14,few,CATSVSGGKETQYF
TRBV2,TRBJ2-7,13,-,CASNRPERYEQYF
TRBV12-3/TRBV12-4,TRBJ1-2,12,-,CASSDSYYGYTF
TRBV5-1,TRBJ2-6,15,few,CASSLEVTGANVLTF
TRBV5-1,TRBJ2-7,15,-,CASSFLPGDSYEQYF
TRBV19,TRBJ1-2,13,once,CASSIGTADGYTF
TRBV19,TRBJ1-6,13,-,CASSLSRGSPLHF
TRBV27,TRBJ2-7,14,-,CASSPGTTAYEQYF
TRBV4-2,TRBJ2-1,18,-,CASSQDLRTSAAYNEQFF
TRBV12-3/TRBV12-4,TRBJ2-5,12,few,CASSFVSETQYF
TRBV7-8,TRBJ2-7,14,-,CASSLAEGPYEQYF
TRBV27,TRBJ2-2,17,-,CASSLSFTGKDTGELFF
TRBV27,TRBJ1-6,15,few,CASTPRGRDNSPLHF
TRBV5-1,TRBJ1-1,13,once,CASSLAGDTEAFF
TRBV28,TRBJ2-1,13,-,CASSSREHNEQFF
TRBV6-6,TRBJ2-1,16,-,CASSYPGLRTYNEQFF
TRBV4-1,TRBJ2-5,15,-,CASSQGGGRGETQYF
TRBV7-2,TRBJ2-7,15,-,CASSSSPGRSYEQYF
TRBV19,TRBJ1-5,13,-,CASTNRGNQPQHF
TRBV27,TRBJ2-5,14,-,CASRAEGTPGTQYF